One and the same sample provided the 30 T cell receptor beta chains below, sequenced in a study of T cells in Graves' hyperthyroidism and ophthalmopathy. Template material for amplifying TCR beta CDR3 regions consisted of RNA transcripts. The study used the HTBI primer set for a first-round RT-PCR of the TCR CDR3. TCRdb reprocessed the multiplex PCR reads with MiXCR, giving one entry per CDR3 protein. Counted here are approximately 360,000 distinct CDR3 sequences, approximately 25% occurring once; the ten biggest clones make up more than 60%. The sample was blood. These TCRs come from a man aged 50-60 years with Graves' hyperthyroidism.

The chain couples TRBV6-6 to TRBJ2-1; 9 bases align to TRBD2. V gave up 2 bases and J gave up 8 bases; unmatched junction bases: 7. The CDR3 has 15 residues. Germline lookup yields CDR1 MNHNY and CDR2 SVGAGI (reference sequence). The CDR3 region has the DNA TGTGCCAGCAGTTACGGCGCGGGAGGGCTCGATGAGCAGTTCTTC. Translation gives CASSYGAGGLDEQFF.

This clonotype was picked up many times. The V and J genes are TRBV5-1 and TRBJ2-3; D is possibly TRBD1 (5 bases). The CDR3 has 14 amino acids. Germline CDR1 is SGHRS and CDR2 is YFSETQ. Trimming took 1 base from V and 0 from J, leaving 6 bases between them. The CDR3 sequence is CASSLQGSTDTQYF. CDR3 nucleotide sequence: TGCGCCAGCAGCTTGCAGGGAAGCACAGATACGCAGTATTTT.

In its sample, this clonotype was seen many times. The V call is TRBV28, the J call TRBJ2-1; 9 positions agree with TRBD2. Per germline, CDR1 MDHEN and CDR2 SYDVKM. The CDR3 sequence is 15 residues long. V was pared by 3 bases and J by 8 bases, with 8 bases of the junction left unmatched. Here the CDR3 DNA reads TGTGCCAGCAGTTTCCTAGCGGGAATCTCCTATGAGCAGTTCTTC. This sequence encodes CASSFLAGISYEQFF.

This sequence joins TRBV3-1 and TRBJ1-1; D perhaps matches TRBD1 (6 bases). V was cut by 7 bases and J by 1 base, with 13 bases left in between. The CDR3 length is 14 residues. Germline CDR1 and CDR2: LGHDT and YNNKEL (reference sequence). In DNA, the CDR3 is TGTGCCAGCACCAGCGGACAGACGAACACTGAAGCTTTCTTT. As protein: CASTSGQTNTEAFF.

This clonotype was observed a few times. This chain connects TRBV7-3 to TRBJ2-4; a possible D gene is TRBD1 (5 bases). Looked up from germline, CDR1 is SGHTA and CDR2 is FQGTGA. This CDR3 has 13 amino acids. Trimming took off 3 bases at V and 9 bases at J, with 12 bases between the two ends. CDR3 sequence reads: CASSLGLGAIQYF. The DNA of the CDR3 is TGTGCCAGCAGCTTGGGGTTAGGGGCCATTCAGTACTTC.

The table lists this clonotype with many counts. The chain couples TRBV2 to TRBJ2-1, with 8 bases fitting TRBD1. Germline loops: CDR1 SNHLY, CDR2 FYNNEI. There are 13 residues in the CDR3. The junction had 4 bases not matched to a gene; V was cut back by 7 bases and J by 5 bases. The CDR3 DNA reads as TGTGCCAGCATCCGGGACAGGAACAATGAGCAGTTCTTC. Its protein product is CASIRDRNNEQFF.

In its sample, this clonotype was seen a few times. At one end the junction does not follow the germline gene, possibly because of a read error. The chain employs TRBV7-9 and TRBJ2-7, with a tentative D call TRBD2 (6 bases). Germline-derived CDR1 and CDR2 are SEHNR and FQNEAQ (reference sequence). The CDR3 has 11 amino acids. The CDR3 bases are TGTGCCAGCAGCCGCGATGGGGACTCGCACTTC. This translates into CASSRDGDSHF.

This clonotype showed up many times. The CDR3 nucleotides are TGTGCCAGCAGTCTTTCGACTCTGACTGAGCAGTTCTTC. Its protein product is CASSLSTLTEQFF. V is TRBV2 and J is TRBJ2-1; D remains ambiguous. CDR1 and CDR2 from the germline V gene are SNHLY and FYNNEI. The CDR3 is 13 amino acids. Trimming took off 5 bases at V and 9 bases at J, with 14 bases between the two ends.

The V call is TRBV24-1, the J call TRBJ2-5, with D perhaps given as TRBD1 or TRBD2 (5 bases each). V was pared by 0 bases and J by 7 bases, with 17 bases between. This CDR3 region has 16 residues. The germline CDR1 and CDR2 sequences are KGHDR and SFDVKD. The CDR3 loop is CATSDLNDGGARTQYF. The CDR3 DNA is TGTGCCACCAGTGATTTGAACGATGGGGGAGCAAGGACCCAGTACTTC.

Points on this clonotype: A clone one base away is much larger, so this may be a read error. The J gene is TRBJ2-1, the V gene TRBV7-3; D is perhaps TRBD2 (5 bases). The length of the CDR3 is 15 residues. Germline assignment: CDR1 SGHTA and CDR2 FQGTGA. V dropped 1 base and J dropped 0 bases, with 7 bases sitting between them. The CDR3: CASSLMGSSYNEQFF. The CDR3 DNA is TGTGCCAGCAGCTTAATGGGGAGCTCCTACAATGAGCAGTTCTTC. Filled out from reference TRBV7-3 and TRBJ2-1, the complete variable domain reads GAGVSQTPSNKVTEKGKYVELRCDPISGHTALYWYRQSLGQGPEFLIYFQGTGAADDSGLPNDRFFAVRPEGSVSTLKIQRTERGDSAVYLCASSLMGSSYNEQFFGPGTRLTVL.

This clonotype was recorded many times. This chain connects TRBV3-1 to TRBJ2-3; D not resolved. Looked up from germline, CDR1 is LGHDT and CDR2 is YNNKEL (reference sequence). This CDR3 region has 11 residues. Trimming took off 6 bases at V and 5 bases at J, with 6 bases between the two ends. CDR3 residues: CASRRGDTQYF. DNA for the CDR3: TGTGCCAGCAGACGCGGAGATACGCAGTATTTT.

This clonotype was detected ten times or more. This sequence joins TRBV6-1 and TRBJ2-7; 9 bases agree with TRBD1. The CDR3 is made up of 14 amino acids. V shed 5 bases and J 2 bases; nucleotides not matched to a gene: 4. CDR1 MNHNS and CDR2 SASEGT come from the germline V gene. The CDR3 spells CASSYGTGPYEQYF. DNA for the CDR3: TGTGCCAGCAGTTACGGGACAGGGCCCTACGAGCAGTACTTC.

Comment on this clonotype: A junction end diverges from the germline sequence, so it may reflect a read error. The V call is TRBV20-1, the J call TRBJ1-5; D gene uncertain. Germline CDR1 DFQATT, CDR2 SNEGSKA (reference sequence). The CDR3 is 13 amino acids. CDR3 in amino acids: CSARGRSSQPQHF. In DNA, the CDR3 is TGCAGTGCTAGGGGTAGAAGCAGTCAGCCCCAGCATTTT.

This clonotype has a handful of counts. In nucleotides, the CDR3 is TGCAGTGCTAGTGGGGTCCGGGAGACTAGCGGGAGTCCGTACGAGCAGTACTTC. Amino acids: CSASGVRETSGSPYEQYF. This chain joins TRBV20-1 and TRBJ2-7, with 12 positions matching TRBD2. The V gene end was trimmed by 3 bases and the J gene end by 4 bases; junction bases not matched to a gene: 16. The germline gives CDR1 DFQATT, CDR2 SNEGSKA (reference sequence). The CDR3 length is 18 residues.

The rearrangement uses TRBV27 and TRBJ2-1, with a weak D call TRBD1 (5 bases). From germline, CDR1 is MNHEY and CDR2 SMNVEV (reference sequence). Trimming removed 2 bases from V and 10 bases from J, with 12 bases in between. The CDR3 consists of 13 residues. CDR3: CASSLLGNREQFF. In DNA, the CDR3 is TGTGCCAGCAGTTTACTGGGTAACAGGGAGCAGTTCTTC.

This sequence joins TRBV24-1 and TRBJ1-2; the D gene is possibly TRBD1 (5 bases). The CDR3 loop spans 14 amino acids. Germline V gene lookup returns CDR1 KGHDR and CDR2 SFDVKD. Trimming shortened V by 4 bases and J by 5 bases, and 13 bases separated the two germline ends. CDR3 residues: CATSEAGPGYGYTF. The CDR3 region has the DNA TGTGCCACCAGTGAGGCAGGGCCAGGGTATGGCTACACCTTC.

This clonotype was counted at least ten times. The rearrangement uses TRBV27 and TRBJ1-1; a weak D match, TRBD1 (5 bases). From germline, CDR1 is MNHEY and CDR2 SMNVEV (reference sequence). With 0 bases removed from V and 7 bases from J, the gap between germline ends came to 9 bases. The CDR3 has 13 residues. The CDR3 DNA reads TGTGCCAGCAGTTTATCGGGACCGGTTGAAGCTTTCTTT. Translation: CASSLSGPVEAFF.

The chain combines TRBV5-6 with TRBJ2-3; 9 positions agree with TRBD1. CDR1 and CDR2 from the germline V gene are SGHDT and YYEEEE. The CDR3 loop spans 14 amino acids. The ends lost 2 bases at V and 6 bases at J; junction bases unmatched: 4. CDR3 DNA: TGTGCCAGCAGCTTTAACAGGGGGCGTGATACGCAGTATTTT. Translated, it gives CASSFNRGRDTQYF.

This clonotype has at least ten counts. The chain links TRBV11-2 to TRBJ2-3, with TRBD2 as a possible D gene (5 bases). The CDR3 runs to 15 residues. The germline V gene has CDR1 SGHAT and CDR2 FQNNGV. The V end was cut by 1 base, the J end by 3 bases, with 11 bases between. In DNA, the CDR3 is TGTGCCAGCAGCTTAGGGCTAGCCCCAACAGATACGCAGTATTTT. It specifies CASSLGLAPTDTQYF.

The rearrangement links TRBV10-1 to TRBJ2-1; TRBD2 might be the D (6 bases). The V and J ends lost 5 bases and 9 bases respectively, with 14 bases between them. The CDR3 consists of 13 residues. Looked up from germline, CDR1 is WNHNN and CDR2 is SYGVQD (reference sequence). CDR3 nucleotide sequence: TGCGCCAGCAGTTGGGACCGCGGGGTTGAGCAGTTCTTC. Amino acid sequence: CASSWDRGVEQFF.

This clonotype was seen repeatedly, ten times or more. CDR3 region: CASSYQETQYF. For the CDR3, the DNA is TGTGCCAGCAGTTACCAAGAGACCCAGTACTTC. The J gene is TRBJ2-5, the V gene TRBV2; D unresolved. Germline CDR1 is SNHLY and CDR2 is FYNNEI. This CDR3 spans 11 amino acids. V shed 5 bases and J shed 0 bases, with 1 base lying between them.

The chain recombines TRBV10-3 with TRBJ2-3; no reliable D call. CDR1 and CDR2 (germline): ENHRY, SYGVKD. The ends were cut back, 2 bases at V and 3 bases at J, with 3 bases in the middle. This CDR3 has 12 amino acids. CDR3 residues: CAISESTDTQYF. The CDR3, as DNA: TGTGCCATCAGTGAGAGTACAGATACGCAGTATTTT.

This chain links TRBV20-1 with TRBJ1-5; 7 positions agree with TRBD1. The V segment lost 3 bases and the J segment 3 bases; nucleotides outside the gene matches: 5. The CDR3 runs 14 residues. CDR1 is DFQATT and CDR2 is SNEGSKA in the germline V gene (reference sequence). The CDR3 spells CSARGDRDNQPQHF. Here the CDR3 DNA reads TGCAGTGCTAGGGGCGACAGGGACAATCAGCCCCAGCATTTT.

A few counts support this clonotype. The chain combines TRBV29-1 with TRBJ2-7; no reliable D call. Trimming removed 0 bases at V and 0 bases at J, with 15 bases between. The germline CDR1 and CDR2 sequences are SQVTM and ANQGSEA. There are 16 residues in the CDR3. The CDR3 region has the DNA TGCAGCGTTGAAGATCGGATGGGGAAGAGCTCCTACGAGCAGTACTTC. Its protein product is CSVEDRMGKSSYEQYF.

There are a few counts of this clonotype. The chain carries TRBV29-1 and TRBJ1-1; 8 bases are a match to TRBD1. With V trimmed by 4 bases and J by 1 base, 8 bases remained unmatched. Germline CDR1 and CDR2: SQVTM and ANQGSEA. The CDR3 sequence is 15 residues long. The CDR3: CSVGVRGRRNTEAFF. DNA for the CDR3: TGCAGCGTTGGGGTCAGGGGGCGACGGAACACTGAAGCTTTCTTT.

The chain links TRBV27 to TRBJ2-1; a weak D match, TRBD1 (5 bases). The CDR3 is 15 amino acids. The V gene's germline CDR1 is MNHEY and CDR2 SMNVEV (reference sequence). V was clipped by 0 bases and J by 1 base, with 7 bases between them. The chain's CDR3 is CASSLSQVSYNEQFF. The CDR3 coding sequence is TGTGCCAGCAGTTTATCACAGGTTTCCTACAATGAGCAGTTCTTC.

This clonotype was detected many times. The chain carries TRBV7-9 and TRBJ2-5, with no clear D. Between the trimmed V and J ends, which lost 8 bases and 4 bases, there was a span of 8 bases. Germline loops: CDR1 SEHNR, CDR2 FQNEAQ (reference sequence). The CDR3 totals 11 residues. Written as DNA, the CDR3 is TGTGCCAGCCCCTATCCAGAGACCCAGTACTTC. This encodes CASPYPETQYF.

The chain carries TRBV27 and TRBJ2-1; weak D call: TRBD2 (5 bases). V gave up 3 bases and J gave up 2 bases, with 5 bases separating them. The germline gives CDR1 MNHEY, CDR2 SMNVEV (reference sequence). CDR3 length: 13 amino acids. CDR3 DNA sequence: TGTGCCAGCAGTTTTAGCGCCTACAATGAGCAGTTCTTC. This sequence encodes CASSFSAYNEQFF.

The rearrangement links TRBV12-3 or TRBV12-4 to TRBJ2-1; 11 positions agree with TRBD2. The CDR3 extends over 15 amino acids. Unmatched junction bases numbered 10, after V lost 1 base and J lost 14 bases. The CDR3 DNA sequence: TGTGCCAGCAGTTTAGGTTCTAGCGGGAGGTTTAAAAAGTTCTTC. Translated, it gives CASSLGSSGRFKKFF.

CDR3 protein: CASSTGTRNIQYF. The DNA for the CDR3 is TGTGCCAGCAGCACAGGTACTAGGAACATTCAGTACTTC. The chain has TRBV7-3 and TRBJ2-4, with D tentatively TRBD1 or TRBD2 (5 bases each). V was cut by 5 bases and J by 7 bases, with 12 bases left in between. The CDR3 has 13 amino acids. Per germline, CDR1 SGHTA and CDR2 FQGTGA.